These 8 T cell receptor beta chains came from one sample sequenced in a study of blood T cell repertoires in COVID-19. The data were produced by immunoSEQ multiplex PCR, yet TCRdb's version contains in-frame clones alone and is incomplete. Altogether 250,000 to 350,000 clones are present, roughly 83% being singletons, with the ten largest covering around 1.5%. Sample: peripheral blood. These receptors all come from a woman between 45 and 60 years old with acute or convalescent COVID-19.

V is TRBV19 and J is TRBJ1-1; TRBD1 might be the D (5 bases). The CDR3 contains 15 residues. With 3 bases removed from V and 1 base from J, the gap between germline ends came to 12 bases. Per germline, CDR1 LNHDA and CDR2 SQIVND (reference sequence). The CDR3 nucleotides are TGTGCCAGTAGTATTCAGGGAACGAGGAACACTGAAGCTTTCTTT. It yields the protein CASSIQGTRNTEAFF.

This chain links TRBV19 with TRBJ1-2; no reliable D call. V lost 1 base and J lost 6, with 12 bases in between. There are 14 residues in the CDR3. Germline V gene data show CDR1 as LNHDA and CDR2 as SQIVND (reference sequence). For the CDR3, the DNA is TGTGCCAGTAGTATAGGAGGGCGGAGGAATGGCTACACCTTC. Encoded protein: CASSIGGRRNGYTF.

This clone came up a few times. The chain links TRBV28 to TRBJ2-3; 9 bases are shared with TRBD1. The germline gives CDR1 MDHEN, CDR2 SYDVKM. The CDR3 is 15 residues long. Unmatched junction bases numbered 4, after V lost 3 bases and J lost 3 bases. The CDR3 reads CASSLSGQGTDTQYF. The CDR3 coding sequence is TGTGCCAGCAGTTTGTCGGGACAGGGTACAGATACGCAGTATTTT.

This chain uses TRBV7-2 with TRBJ1-4; perhaps TRBD1 as D (5 bases). The V and J ends lost 5 bases and 7 bases respectively, with 14 bases between them. The CDR3 totals 14 residues. The germline gives CDR1 SGHTA, CDR2 FQGNSA. CDR3 coding DNA: TGTGCCAGCAGCCCAGGGACTCTGGGTGAAAAACTGTTTTTT. The encoded protein is CASSPGTLGEKLFF.

This clone has a handful of counts. The rearrangement links TRBV5-4 to TRBJ1-6, with D possibly being TRBD1 (5 bases). The CDR3 extends over 14 amino acids. Trimming shortened V by 6 bases and J by 8 bases, and 15 bases separated the two germline ends. CDR1 and CDR2 (germline): SGHNT, YYREEE (reference sequence). DNA of the CDR3: TGTGCCAGCACACGTCGGGGGAGGGATTCACCCCTCCACTTT. Protein product: CASTRRGRDSPLHF. Based on the CDR3 plus reference TRBV5-4 and TRBJ1-6, the full variable domain is ETGVTQSPTHLIKTRGQQVTLRCSSQSGHNTVSWYQQALGQGPQFIFQYYREEENGRGNFPPRFSGLQFPNYSSELNVNALELDDSALYLCASTRRGRDSPLHFGNGTRLTVT.

This clone showed up just once. The V gene is TRBV5-1, the J gene TRBJ2-5; TRBD2 aligns across 10 bases. The CDR3 consists of 14 residues. Germline CDR1 reads SGHRS; CDR2 reads YFSETQ. J lost 3 bases, V lost 4 bases, and 3 bases had no gene match. CDR3 bases: TGCGCCAGCAGCATTAGCGGGAGGAAAGAGACCCAGTACTTC. It encodes CASSISGRKETQYF.

V is TRBV4-1 and J is TRBJ1-1, with 9 positions matching TRBD1. Germline CDR1 and CDR2: MGHRA and YSYEKL. With 1 base clipped from V and 0 bases from J, the junction kept 9 bases outside the gene matches. This CDR3 comprises 18 residues. The CDR3 spells CASSQVWTGASMNTEAFF. The CDR3 nucleotides read TGCGCCAGCAGCCAAGTCTGGACAGGGGCTAGCATGAACACTGAAGCTTTCTTT.

This sequence joins TRBV6-5 and TRBJ1-1, with D unresolved. The V end was cut by 6 bases, the J end by 11 bases, with 19 bases between. The CDR3 spans 13 residues. The germline CDR1 and CDR2 sequences are MNHEY and SVGAGI. The CDR3 reads CASRTTDLLRAFF. The CDR3 DNA follows: TGTGCCAGCAGAACCACTGACCTATTGAGGGCTTTCTTT.